One and the same sample provided the 14 T cell receptor beta chains below, sequenced in a study of cytomegalovirus exposure and HLA in healthy donors (TCRdb year 2017). Libraries were made using the immunoSEQ multiplex PCR assay. For the multiplex PCR, a mixture combining 60 forward primers for TCR Vbeta segments and 13 reverse primers for TCR Jbeta segments was used. TCRdb's version of the immuneACCESS table is confined to in-frame rearrangements and falls short of the full clone set. An unresolved V gene accounts for under half of the shortfall where checked; the remainder is of unknown origin. Within this sample are under 200,000 clones, with 65% to 80% of them counted one time only. Around 3% of the sample is taken by the ten largest. The sample consisted of PBMCs. These receptors originate from a woman in her 50s in good health and CMV-seropositive.

As concerns this clone: In the same sample, other DNA sequences code for this CDR3. The chain joins TRBV5-1 to TRBJ1-5, with D uncertain. This CDR3 comprises 13 residues. Trimming removed 5 bases from V and 3 bases from J, with 9 bases in between. The germline V gene encodes CDR1 SGHRS and CDR2 YFSETQ. CDR3 protein: CASRRDSNQPQHF. CDR3 in DNA: TGCGCCAGCAGGCGGGATTCCAATCAGCCCCAGCATTTT.

This chain uses TRBV5-1 with TRBJ1-1; 9 bases line up with TRBD1. V lost 4 bases and J lost 4; bases outside the gene matches: 14. The germline V gene encodes CDR1 SGHRS and CDR2 YFSETQ. CDR3 size: 17 residues. The CDR3 bases are TGCGCCAGCAGCAAGGACCCCAAGGGACAGGGTTTCACTGAAGCTTTCTTT. It yields the protein CASSKDPKGQGFTEAFF.

This chain links TRBV4-2 with TRBJ1-5; 8 bases line up with TRBD1. CDR3 length: 16 amino acids. Germline CDR1 and CDR2: LGHNA and YNFKEQ. Trimming cost V 4 bases and J 5 bases; bases outside gene matches: 10. CDR3 region: CASSPEGSQGDQPQHF. The CDR3 DNA sequence: TGTGCCAGCAGCCCCGAGGGCTCACAGGGGGATCAGCCCCAGCATTTT.

The chain carries TRBV6-5 and TRBJ1-6, with D possibly matching TRBD1 (5 bases). Germline V CDR1 and CDR2: MNHEY, SVGAGI. The V end was cut by 11 bases, the J end by 4 bases, with 12 bases between. There are 13 residues in the CDR3. CDR3 nucleotides: TGTGCCTCGTGGGGCCGATATAATTCACCCCTCCACTTT. It yields the protein CASWGRYNSPLHF.

This clone was counted a few times. DNA of the CDR3: TGTGCCAGCAGTTTTCGACAGGGGCTGATGAAAGGCTACACCTTC. Amino acid sequence: CASSFRQGLMKGYTF. V and J are TRBV27 and TRBJ1-2; 8 nucleotides match TRBD1. The CDR3 spans 15 residues. Germline V CDR1 and CDR2: MNHEY, SMNVEV (reference sequence). V shed 3 bases, J shed 8 bases, and the junction held 11 bases outside the gene matches.

The chain uses TRBV15 and TRBJ2-5; the match to TRBD1 covers 8 bases. This CDR3 region has 15 residues. V dropped 4 bases and J dropped 1; count of bases not matched to a gene: 5. The V gene's germline CDR1 is LNHNV and CDR2 YYDKDF (reference sequence). The CDR3 reads CATSNSDRAQETQYF. The DNA for the CDR3 is TGTGCCACCAGCAACTCGGACAGGGCCCAAGAGACCCAGTACTTC.

The gene calls are TRBV2 and TRBJ2-3; D may be TRBD2 (5 bases). V shed 10 bases and J shed 2 bases, with 16 bases lying between them. The CDR3 is 14 residues long. Germline CDR1 reads SNHLY; CDR2 reads FYNNEI. This CDR3 is CAILVRRFTDTQYF. CDR3 bases: TGTGCCATACTAGTGAGGAGATTCACAGATACGCAGTATTTT.

The chain recombines TRBV4-1 with TRBJ1-1, with D possibly matching TRBD1 (6 bases). Trimming took off 4 bases at V and 3 bases at J, with 9 bases between the two ends. This CDR3 contains 13 residues. Germline V lookup: CDR1 MGHRA, CDR2 YSYEKL. The CDR3: CASSPTGYTEAFF. The CDR3 DNA reads as TGCGCCAGCAGCCCAACAGGGTACACTGAAGCTTTCTTT.

This clone has a handful of counts. V gene TRBV6-1 combines with J gene TRBJ1-2; 8 bases line up with TRBD1. V was pared by 1 base and J by 0 bases, with 1 base of the junction left unmatched. CDR1 is MNHNS and CDR2 is SASEGT in the germline V gene. The CDR3 is 15 residues long. In DNA form, the CDR3 reads TGTGCCAGCAGTGAAGTGGGACAGGCTAACTATGGCTACACCTTC. The encoded protein is CASSEVGQANYGYTF.

With regard to this clone: The junction does not match germline at one end; this may be a read error. The CDR3 DNA is TGTGCCAGCAGCCCATTTGGGCACCCGAGCTACGAGCAATACTTC. Its protein is CASSPFGHPSYEQYF. The chain employs TRBV5-5 and TRBJ2-7, with no clear D. Germline CDR1 SGHKS, CDR2 YYEKEE (reference sequence). The CDR3 is 15 amino acids.

The chain is built from TRBV2 and TRBJ2-5, with TRBD2 identical over 9 bases. The CDR3 length is 14 residues. The germline gives CDR1 SNHLY, CDR2 FYNNEI. The CDR3 is CACTVGTSKETQYF. The DNA of the CDR3 is TGTGCTTGCACCGTTGGGACTAGCAAAGAGACCCAGTACTTC.

This rearrangement joins TRBV6-1 to TRBJ1-1; 11 bases align to TRBD1. Germline V gene lookup returns CDR1 MNHNS and CDR2 SASEGT. The CDR3 is 14 amino acids. V was pared by 2 bases and J by 7 bases, with 3 bases of the junction left unmatched. The CDR3 is CASSELGTGGEAFF. CDR3 coding DNA: TGTGCCAGCAGTGAACTTGGGACAGGGGGTGAAGCTTTCTTT.

This clone was observed once. The rearrangement links TRBV7-3 to TRBJ1-1; possibly TRBD1 for D (5 bases). The CDR3 runs to 13 residues. Germline CDR1 and CDR2: SGHTA and FQGTGA. V lost 5 bases to trimming and J lost 11 bases, with 18 bases between them. CDR3 sequence: CASSLNVPGPAFF. The CDR3 coding sequence is TGTGCCAGCAGCCTAAATGTCCCAGGGCCGGCTTTCTTT.

This chain connects TRBV29-1 to TRBJ1-1, with unresolved D. CDR1 and CDR2 from the germline V gene are SQVTM and ANQGSEA. V was pared by 6 bases and J by 10 bases, with 24 bases between. CDR3 length: 14 residues. The CDR3 sequence: CSVTLIGVTVGAFF. The CDR3, as DNA: TGCAGCGTCACCCTGATCGGGGTTACAGTTGGAGCTTTCTTT.